This record covers a single T cell receptor (beta chain). Libraries of TCR beta came from iRepertoire HTBI primers plus Arm-PCR of CDR3 regions. TCRdb ran MiXCR on the multiplex PCR reads and lists one entry per CDR3 protein. Of hundreds of thousands of distinct CDR3 sequences in the sample, less than 20% are singletons; the top ten hold roughly 20%. Described time point: newly diagnosed GD, antithyroid drugs for less than 3 months. The TCR library was made from RNA that had been extracted from PBMCs in TRIzol. This sample was taken from a study of regulatory T cells in long-lasting Graves disease. Germline V CDR1 and CDR2: MNHNS, SASEGT. The CDR3 is made up of 17 amino acids. With 2 bases clipped from V and 9 bases from J, the junction kept 10 bases outside the gene matches.

Specimen: peripheral blood mononuclear cells (PBMCs), collected at new diagnosis, from a patient treated with antithyroid drugs. The chain uses TRBV6-1 and TRBJ2-5; TRBD2 matches 15 bases. This sequence was found in a female donor with Graves disease. The CDR3 region is CASSERGLAGGRRAQYF. The CDR3 nucleotides are TGTGCCAGCAGTGAAAGGGGACTAGCGGGGGGCCGGAGGGCCCAGTACTTC.